This TCR delta chain appears in the sequencing data of a study of gamma-delta chains in newborns, infants, children. Overall study context: Innate gammadelta T cells reportedly expand polyclonally right after birth, driven by microbial exposure, per the title.

TCRdb fed the reads to CATT. Of 14,000 to 15,000 delta-chain clones listed, 7% to 8.5% are singletons. The sample comprised blood. This TCR was sampled from a child who was a newborn, infant or young child, either healthy, febrile or measles-vaccinated (not recorded which).

CDR3 sequence: CACDTLGDTPTAQLFF. DNA of the CDR3: TGTGCCTGTGACACGCTGGGGGATACGCCTACAGCACAACTCTTCTTT. V is TRDV2 and J is TRDJ2; 12 positions match TRDD3. With 1 base clipped from V and 5 bases from J, the junction kept 4 bases outside the gene matches. This CDR3 is 16 amino acids long. Looked up from germline, CDR1 is GEAIGNYY and CDR2 is EKD.